Following are 14 T cell receptor beta chains from one sample sequenced in a study of cytomegalovirus exposure and HLA in healthy donors. The primer mix had 60 Vbeta and 13 Jbeta primers. Repertoires were generated with immunoSEQ multiplex PCR, while TCRdb's copy carries only in-frame clones and drops some. The profile shows roughly 100,000 clones, approximately 80% of them singletons. The sample consisted of PBMCs. All receptors come from a man aged 25 to 45 in good health and CMV-seropositive.

The gene calls are TRBV5-4 and TRBJ2-7; possibly TRBD2 for D (6 bases). The germline gives CDR1 SGHNT, CDR2 YYREEE (reference sequence). The CDR3 is 15 residues long. Trimming shortened V by 5 bases and J by 1 base, and 16 bases separated the two germline ends. The CDR3 nucleotides are TGTGCCAGCAGACCCGGGACTGAAAGATCCTACGAGCAGTACTTC. Translated, it gives CASRPGTERSYEQYF.

The chain employs TRBV30 and TRBJ2-1; 10 bases line up with TRBD2. This CDR3 has 14 residues. Germline V gives CDR1 GTSNPN, CDR2 SVGIG (reference sequence). V shed 4 bases and J 8 bases; nucleotides not matched to a gene: 8. The CDR3 nucleotides are TGTGCCTGGAAGCGGGAGGGCTTTAGGGATGAGCAGTTCTTC. Amino acids: CAWKREGFRDEQFF.

The chain has TRBV7-2 and TRBJ1-4; a weak D match, TRBD1 (6 bases). Germline V gene lookup returns CDR1 SGHTA and CDR2 FQGNSA. This CDR3 spans 14 amino acids. Trimming removed 7 bases at V and 3 bases at J, with 12 bases between. The chain's CDR3 is CASNLGGPNEKLFF. CDR3 DNA: TGTGCCAGCAACCTCGGGGGGCCTAATGAAAAACTGTTTTTT.

V is TRBV28 and J is TRBJ2-5; tentative D call: TRBD1 (5 bases). The end of the DNA fits TRBJ2-7 better, so the J call may be wrong. The germline gives CDR1 MDHEN, CDR2 SYDVKM. The CDR3 has 16 residues. CDR3 bases: TGTGCCAGCAGTTTATACCCAGCCCCTAGGGGTAACGAGCAGTACTTC. It encodes CASSLYPAPRGNEQYF.

In this sample, this clone turned up a few times. The chain links TRBV14 to TRBJ1-2; the D gene is possibly TRBD1 (6 bases). Germline loops: CDR1 SGHDN, CDR2 FVKESK. Trimming took off 5 bases at V and 4 bases at J, with 17 bases between the two ends. The CDR3 length is 15 residues. For the CDR3, the DNA is TGTGCCAGCAGCGATACAGGGATGATAGTCTATGGCTACACCTTC. Its protein product is CASSDTGMIVYGYTF.

The V and J genes are TRBV4-3 and TRBJ2-1; 8 positions match TRBD2. The CDR3 extends over 17 amino acids. CDR1 and CDR2 from the germline V gene are LGHNA and YSLEER. V trimming: 1 base; J trimming: 4 bases; junction bases outside the gene matches: 9. The CDR3 coding sequence is TGCGCCAGCAGCCAAGGTGGTAGCGGGAATAGTTACAATGAGCAGTTCTTC. Translated: CASSQGGSGNSYNEQFF.

The chain uses TRBV7-8 and TRBJ2-1; 13 nucleotides agree with TRBD2. Trimming cost V 0 bases and J 9 bases; bases outside gene matches: 14. The CDR3 is made up of 19 amino acids. Germline V CDR1 and CDR2: SGHVS, FQNEAQ. As DNA, the CDR3 is TGTGCCAGCAGCTTAGCGCAGGCTCCTACTAGCGGGAGGGGGGGTGAGCAGTTCTTC. Its translation is CASSLAQAPTSGRGGEQFF. Full variable domain (outside the CDR3, taken from reference TRBV7-8 and TRBJ2-1): GAGVSQSPRYKVAKRGQDVALRCDPISGHVSLFWYQQALGQGPEFLTYFQNEAQLDKSGLPSDRFFAERPEGSVSTLKIQRTQQEDSAVYLCASSLAQAPTSGRGGEQFFGPGTRLTVL.

This chain connects TRBV10-3 to TRBJ2-7; 8 bases match TRBD2. The V segment lost 5 bases and the J segment 3 bases; nucleotides outside the gene matches: 6. The V gene's germline CDR1 is ENHRY and CDR2 SYGVKD. This CDR3 spans 14 amino acids. CDR3 in DNA: TGTGCCATCAGTAATAGCGGGACCGGCTACGAGCAGTACTTC. Protein sequence: CAISNSGTGYEQYF.

The gene calls are TRBV6-5 and TRBJ1-1; unclear D gene. From germline, CDR1 is MNHEY and CDR2 SVGAGI. There are 13 residues in the CDR3. Trimming left V 2 bases short and J 2 bases short, with 6 bases between. The CDR3 sequence: CASSYGRNTEAFF. The CDR3, as DNA: TGTGCCAGCAGTTACGGGAGAAACACTGAAGCTTTCTTT.

This sequence joins TRBV28 and TRBJ1-5; 8 nucleotides align to TRBD1. The length of the CDR3 is 13 residues. The V and J ends lost 6 bases and 5 bases, in that order; junction bases with no gene match: 3. Germline CDR1 reads MDHEN; CDR2 reads SYDVKM. The CDR3 is CASRIQGDQPQHF. The CDR3 DNA sequence: TGTGCCAGCAGGATACAGGGGGATCAGCCCCAGCATTTT.

The CDR3 spells CASSEANGGRDEQYF. The CDR3 nucleotides are TGTGCCAGCAGTGAAGCGAACGGGGGGCGCGACGAGCAGTACTTC. The rearrangement joins TRBV6-1 to TRBJ2-7; possibly TRBD2 for D (7 bases). The CDR3 contains 15 residues. V was cut by 0 bases and J by 5 bases, with 14 bases left in between. Germline lookup yields CDR1 MNHNS and CDR2 SASEGT.

On this clone: At one end the junction does not follow the germline gene, possibly because of a read error. The genes are TRBV7-9 and TRBJ2-7, with D possibly matching TRBD1 (6 bases). Germline CDR1 is SEHNR and CDR2 is FQNEAQ (reference sequence). This CDR3 contains 16 residues. CDR3 nucleotide sequence: TGTTCCAGCGGAAGTAGGACAGCCCCAACTGGGAACGAGCAGTACTTC. Translating it yields CSSGSRTAPTGNEQYF.

The CDR3 coding sequence is TGTGCCAGCGGGAGGTCAGGGAGGGAGCAGTACTTC. This codes for CASGRSGREQYF. The V call is TRBV2, the J call TRBJ2-5; 7 bases fit TRBD2. Germline assignment: CDR1 SNHLY and CDR2 FYNNEI. J gave up 11 bases and V 8 bases, and 11 bases lay outside the gene matches. This CDR3 region has 12 residues.

This rearrangement joins TRBV6-1 to TRBJ2-1, with D possibly being TRBD2 (6 bases). Germline V gene data show CDR1 as MNHNS and CDR2 as SASEGT. The CDR3 runs 17 residues. V lost 0 bases and J lost 7, with 19 bases in between. The CDR3 nucleotides read TGTGCCAGCAGTGAAGCGACTAGTTCCCACCAGGCAAATGAGCAGTTCTTC. It specifies CASSEATSSHQANEQFF.